This T cell receptor beta chain comes out of a study of shared clonotypes between healthy human individuals. This CDR3 region has 15 residues. Trimming removed 5 bases from V and 1 base from J, with 14 bases in between. Germline CDR1 reads SNHLY; CDR2 reads FYNNEI. CD8 cells regarded as naive lacked CD45RO, were positively chosen for CCR7, and omitted terminally differentiated effector memory CD45RA+ cells. The assay was immunoSEQ multiplex PCR, and TCRdb's table has in-frame clones only and misses some. The sample shows hundreds of thousands of clones, about 96% of them seen only once. The sequenced sample consisted of naive CD8+ T cells sorted from blood. This TCR was sampled from a woman aged 25 to 39 in good health. This rearrangement joins TRBV2 to TRBJ2-5, with D tentatively TRBD2 (6 bases). The CDR3 is CASSPMLEGQETQYF. DNA for the CDR3: TGTGCCAGCAGTCCTATGCTGGAGGGCCAAGAGACCCAGTACTTC.